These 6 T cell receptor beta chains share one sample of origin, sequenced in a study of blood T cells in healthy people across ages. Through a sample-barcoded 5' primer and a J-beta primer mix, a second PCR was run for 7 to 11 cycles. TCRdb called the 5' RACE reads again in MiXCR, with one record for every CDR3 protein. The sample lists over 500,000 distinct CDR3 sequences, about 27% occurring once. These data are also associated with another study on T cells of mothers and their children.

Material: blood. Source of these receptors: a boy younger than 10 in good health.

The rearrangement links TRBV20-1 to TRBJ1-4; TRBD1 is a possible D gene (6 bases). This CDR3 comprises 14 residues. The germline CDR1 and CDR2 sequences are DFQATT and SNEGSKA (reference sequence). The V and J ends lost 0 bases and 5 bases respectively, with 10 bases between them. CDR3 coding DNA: TGCAGTGCTAGAGACGGGCAGGGGAATGAAAAACTGTTTTTT. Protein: CSARDGQGNEKLFF.

CDR3 sequence: CASIRSPANYGYTF. CDR3 sequence (DNA): TGTGCCAGCATTCGGTCACCAGCTAACTATGGCTACACCTTC. The chain employs TRBV6-2 or TRBV6-3 and TRBJ1-2; D is undetermined. V was trimmed by 7 bases and J by 0 bases, leaving 12 bases between them. Germline CDR1 MNHEY, CDR2 SVGEGT. The CDR3 consists of 14 residues.

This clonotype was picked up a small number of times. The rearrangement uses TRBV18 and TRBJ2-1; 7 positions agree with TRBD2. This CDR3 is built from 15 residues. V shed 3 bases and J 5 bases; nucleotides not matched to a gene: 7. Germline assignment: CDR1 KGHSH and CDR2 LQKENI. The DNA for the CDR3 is TGTGCCAGCTCACCTTCAATAGCGGGTAACAATGAGCAGTTCTTC. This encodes CASSPSIAGNNEQFF. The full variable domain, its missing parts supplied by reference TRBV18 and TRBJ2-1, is NAGVMQNPRHLVRRRGQEARLRCSPMKGHSHVYWYRQLPEEGLKFMVYLQKENIIDESGMPKERFSAEFPKEGPSILRIQQVVRGDSAAYFCASSPSIAGNNEQFFGPGTRLTVL.

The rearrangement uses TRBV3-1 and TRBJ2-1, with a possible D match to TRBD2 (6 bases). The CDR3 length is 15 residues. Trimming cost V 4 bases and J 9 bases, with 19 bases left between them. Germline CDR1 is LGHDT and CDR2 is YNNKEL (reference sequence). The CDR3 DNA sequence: TGTGCCAGCAGCCCTTATAGCGGACCGGCGGGTGAGCAGTTCTTC. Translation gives CASSPYSGPAGEQFF.

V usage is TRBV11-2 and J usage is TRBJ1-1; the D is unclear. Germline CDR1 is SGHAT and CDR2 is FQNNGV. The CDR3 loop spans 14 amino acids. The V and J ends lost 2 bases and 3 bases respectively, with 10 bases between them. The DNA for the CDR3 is TGTGCCAGCAGCTTATCAGTCTGGGACACTGAAGCTTTCTTT. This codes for CASSLSVWDTEAFF.

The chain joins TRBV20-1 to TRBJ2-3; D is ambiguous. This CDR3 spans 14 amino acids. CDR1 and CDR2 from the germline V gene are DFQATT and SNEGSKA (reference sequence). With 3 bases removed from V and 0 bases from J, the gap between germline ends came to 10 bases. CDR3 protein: CSARVGESTDTQYF. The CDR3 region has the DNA TGCAGTGCTAGGGTGGGCGAGAGCACAGATACGCAGTATTTT.